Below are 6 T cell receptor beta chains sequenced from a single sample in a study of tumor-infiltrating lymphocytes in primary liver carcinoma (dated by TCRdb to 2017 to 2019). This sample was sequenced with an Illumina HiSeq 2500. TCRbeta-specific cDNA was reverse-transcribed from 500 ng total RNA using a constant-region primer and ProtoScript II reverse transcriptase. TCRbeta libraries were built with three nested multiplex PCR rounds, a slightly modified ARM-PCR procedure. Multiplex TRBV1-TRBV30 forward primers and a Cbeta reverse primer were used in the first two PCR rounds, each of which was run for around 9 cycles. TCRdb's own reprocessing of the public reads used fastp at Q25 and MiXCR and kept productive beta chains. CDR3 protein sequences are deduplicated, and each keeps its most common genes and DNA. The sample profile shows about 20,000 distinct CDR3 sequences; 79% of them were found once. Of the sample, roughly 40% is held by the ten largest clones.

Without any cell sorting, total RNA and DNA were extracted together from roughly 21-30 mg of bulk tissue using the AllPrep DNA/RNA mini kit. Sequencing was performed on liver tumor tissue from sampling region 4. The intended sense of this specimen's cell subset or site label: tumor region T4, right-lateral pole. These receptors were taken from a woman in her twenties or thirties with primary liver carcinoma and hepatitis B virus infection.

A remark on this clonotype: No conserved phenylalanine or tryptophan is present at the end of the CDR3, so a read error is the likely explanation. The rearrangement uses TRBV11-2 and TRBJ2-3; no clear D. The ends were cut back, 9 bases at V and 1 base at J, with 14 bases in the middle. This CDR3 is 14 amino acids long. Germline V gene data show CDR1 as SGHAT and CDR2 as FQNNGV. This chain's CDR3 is CARSPQTRTDTQYL. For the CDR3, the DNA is TGTGCCAGGAGCCCACAAACTCGCACAGATACGCAGTATTTG.

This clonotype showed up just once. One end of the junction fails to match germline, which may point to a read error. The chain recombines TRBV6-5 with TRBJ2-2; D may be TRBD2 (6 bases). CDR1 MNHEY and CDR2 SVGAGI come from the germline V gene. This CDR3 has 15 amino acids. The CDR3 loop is CASSLMGLNAGELPF. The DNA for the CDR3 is TGTGCCAGCAGTCTCATGGGACTGAACGCCGGGGAGCTGCCTTTT.

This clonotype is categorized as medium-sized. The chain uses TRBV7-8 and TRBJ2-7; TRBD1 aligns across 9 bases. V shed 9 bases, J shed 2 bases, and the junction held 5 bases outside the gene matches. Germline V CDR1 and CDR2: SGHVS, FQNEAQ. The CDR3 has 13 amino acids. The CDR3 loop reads CASGQGRAYEQYF. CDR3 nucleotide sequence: TGTGCCAGTGGACAGGGGCGCGCCTACGAGCAGTACTTC.

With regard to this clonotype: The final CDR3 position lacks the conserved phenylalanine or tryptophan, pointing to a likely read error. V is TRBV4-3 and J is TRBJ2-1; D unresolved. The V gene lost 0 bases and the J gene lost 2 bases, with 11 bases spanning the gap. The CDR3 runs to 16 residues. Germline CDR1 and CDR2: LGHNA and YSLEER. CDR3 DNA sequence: TGCGCCAGCAGCCAAGATTGTGATCACGCCTACAATGAGCAGTTCCTC. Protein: CASSQDCDHAYNEQFL.

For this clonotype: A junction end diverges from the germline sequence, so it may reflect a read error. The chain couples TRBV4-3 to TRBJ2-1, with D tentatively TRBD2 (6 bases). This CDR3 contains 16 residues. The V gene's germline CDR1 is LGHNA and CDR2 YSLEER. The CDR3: CASSEDAGSSYNGQFF. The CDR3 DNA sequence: TGCGCCAGTAGCGAAGATGCGGGAAGCTCCTACAATGGGCAGTTCTTC.

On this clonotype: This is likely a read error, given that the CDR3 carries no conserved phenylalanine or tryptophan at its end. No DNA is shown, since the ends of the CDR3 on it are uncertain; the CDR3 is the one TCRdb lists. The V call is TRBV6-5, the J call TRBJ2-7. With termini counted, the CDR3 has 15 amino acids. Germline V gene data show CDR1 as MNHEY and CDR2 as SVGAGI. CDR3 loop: CASSYKDSSSYEQYI.